This T cell receptor (beta chain) was found in a study of STAT3 mutations in large granular lymphocyte leukemia. Looking at the study overall: 40% of treated T-LGLL patients showed hematologic response to immunosuppression.

Assay: immunoSEQ multiplex PCR; the TCRdb copy retains only in-frame clones and omits some. The sample yields approximately 29,000 clones, 70% to 90% seen once. With regard to this clone: Its antigen remains unknown.

The study's findings and limits: In T-cell large granular lymphocyte leukemia, about half of patients showed multiple immunodominant subclonotypes. A small but highly pathogenic clone may have been missed.

The TCR was taken from a man aged 55-75 years with T-cell large granular lymphocyte leukemia. Some clones in this sample may be carry-over from other donors' samples. Source material: peripheral blood mononuclear cells.

DNA of the CDR3: TGTGCCAGCTCACGTGTCGAAAACACCGGGGAGCTGTTTTTT. Its protein is CASSRVENTGELFF. This chain connects TRBV19 to TRBJ2-2, with D unresolved. Germline V gene lookup returns CDR1 LNHDA and CDR2 SQIVND (reference sequence). The CDR3 spans 14 residues. V was shortened by 9 bases and J by 2 bases, with 13 bases between the two germline ends.